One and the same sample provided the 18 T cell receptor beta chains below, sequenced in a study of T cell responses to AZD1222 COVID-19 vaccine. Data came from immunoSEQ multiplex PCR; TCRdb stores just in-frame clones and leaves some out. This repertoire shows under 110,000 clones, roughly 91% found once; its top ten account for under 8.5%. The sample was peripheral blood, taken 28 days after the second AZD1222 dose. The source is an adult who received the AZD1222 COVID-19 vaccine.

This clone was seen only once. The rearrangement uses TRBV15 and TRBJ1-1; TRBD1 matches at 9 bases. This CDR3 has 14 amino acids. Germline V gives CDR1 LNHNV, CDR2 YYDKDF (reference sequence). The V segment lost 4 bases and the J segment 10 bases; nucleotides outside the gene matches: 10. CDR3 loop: CATSTGTGNEGAFF. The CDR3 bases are TGTGCCACCAGCACCGGGACAGGGAATGAGGGAGCTTTCTTT. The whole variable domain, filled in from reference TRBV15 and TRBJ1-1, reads DAMVIQNPRYQVTQFGKPVTLSCSQTLNHNVMYWYQQKSSQAPKLLFHYYDKDFNNEADTPDNFQSRRPNTSFCFLDIRSPGLGDTAMYLCATSTGTGNEGAFFGQGTRLTVV.

The CDR3 protein is CASSQVAGGVETQYF. CDR3 in DNA: TGTGCCAGCAGCCAAGTGGCAGGGGGTGTGGAGACCCAGTACTTC. This rearrangement joins TRBV14 to TRBJ2-5, with 7 nucleotides matching TRBD1. CDR3 length: 15 amino acids. Per the germline V gene, CDR1 is SGHDN and CDR2 is FVKESK. V dropped 1 base and J dropped 5; count of bases not matched to a gene: 7.

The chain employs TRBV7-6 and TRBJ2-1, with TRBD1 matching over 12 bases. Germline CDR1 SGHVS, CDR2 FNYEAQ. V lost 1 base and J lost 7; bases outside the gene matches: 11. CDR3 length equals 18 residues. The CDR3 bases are TGTGCCAGCAGCTTAGTAAATCTGGGACAGGGGGCTTCTAATGAGCAGTTCTTC. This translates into CASSLVNLGQGASNEQFF.

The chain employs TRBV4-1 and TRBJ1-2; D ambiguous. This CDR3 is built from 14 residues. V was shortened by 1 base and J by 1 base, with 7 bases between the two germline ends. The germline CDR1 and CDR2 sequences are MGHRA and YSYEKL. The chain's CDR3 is CASSQVVGNYGYTF. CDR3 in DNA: TGCGCCAGCAGCCAAGTCGTCGGTAACTATGGCTACACCTTC.

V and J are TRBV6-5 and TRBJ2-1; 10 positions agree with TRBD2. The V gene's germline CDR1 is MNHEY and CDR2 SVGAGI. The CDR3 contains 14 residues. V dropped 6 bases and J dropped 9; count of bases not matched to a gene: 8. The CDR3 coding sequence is TGTGCCAGCAGAACTAGCGGGGTGCCTACTGAGCAGTTCTTC. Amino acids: CASRTSGVPTEQFF.

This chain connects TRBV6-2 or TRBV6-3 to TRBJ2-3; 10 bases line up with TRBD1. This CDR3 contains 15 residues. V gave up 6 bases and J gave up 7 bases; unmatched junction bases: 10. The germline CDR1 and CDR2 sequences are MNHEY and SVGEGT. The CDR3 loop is CASSRQGADRNTQYF. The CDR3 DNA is TGTGCCAGCAGCAGACAGGGGGCGGATCGAAATACGCAGTATTTT.

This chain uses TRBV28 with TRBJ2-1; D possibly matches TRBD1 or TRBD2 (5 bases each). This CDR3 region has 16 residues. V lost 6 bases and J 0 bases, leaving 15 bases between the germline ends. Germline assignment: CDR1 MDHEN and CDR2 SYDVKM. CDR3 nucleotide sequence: TGTGCCAGCAGCCCGCACCCAGGGAGCTCCTACAATGAGCAGTTCTTC. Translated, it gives CASSPHPGSSYNEQFF.

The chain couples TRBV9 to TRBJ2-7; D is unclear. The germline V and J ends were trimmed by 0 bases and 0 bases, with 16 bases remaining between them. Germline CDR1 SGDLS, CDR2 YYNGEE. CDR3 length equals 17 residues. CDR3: CASSVGVGHSLSYEQYF. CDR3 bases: TGTGCCAGCAGCGTAGGTGTTGGGCATTCGCTCTCCTACGAGCAGTACTTC.

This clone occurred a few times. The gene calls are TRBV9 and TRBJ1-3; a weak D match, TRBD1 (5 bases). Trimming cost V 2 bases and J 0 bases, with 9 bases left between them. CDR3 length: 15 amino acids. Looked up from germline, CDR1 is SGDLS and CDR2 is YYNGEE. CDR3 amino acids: CASSVDTTSGNTIYF. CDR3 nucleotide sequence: TGTGCCAGCAGCGTGGACACCACCTCTGGAAACACCATATATTTT.

CDR3 residues: CSVDIQLNYGYTF. Written as DNA, the CDR3 is TGCAGCGTTGACATACAGCTTAACTATGGCTACACCTTC. This rearrangement joins TRBV29-1 to TRBJ1-2, with no clear D. Germline V CDR1 and CDR2: SQVTM, ANQGSEA. This CDR3 is 13 amino acids long. The ends were cut back, 3 bases at V and 1 base at J, with 9 bases in the middle.

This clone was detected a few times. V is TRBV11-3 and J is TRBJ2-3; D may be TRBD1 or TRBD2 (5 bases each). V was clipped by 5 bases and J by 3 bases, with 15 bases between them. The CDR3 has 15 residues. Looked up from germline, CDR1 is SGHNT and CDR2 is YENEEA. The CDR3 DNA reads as TGTGCCAGCAGCCCCGATGGGGGTGTGACAGATACGCAGTATTTT. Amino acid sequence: CASSPDGGVTDTQYF.

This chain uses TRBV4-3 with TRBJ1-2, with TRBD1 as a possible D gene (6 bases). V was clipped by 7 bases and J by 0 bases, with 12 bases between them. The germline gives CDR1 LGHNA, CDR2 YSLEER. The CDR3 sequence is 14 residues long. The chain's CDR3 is CASKRTATNYGYTF. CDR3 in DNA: TGCGCCAGCAAAAGGACAGCAACTAACTATGGCTACACCTTC.

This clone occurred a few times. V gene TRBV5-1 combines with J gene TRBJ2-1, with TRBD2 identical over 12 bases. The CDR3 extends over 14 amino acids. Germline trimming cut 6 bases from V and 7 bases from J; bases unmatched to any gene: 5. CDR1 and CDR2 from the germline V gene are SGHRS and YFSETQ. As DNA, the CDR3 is TGCGCCAGCACCTCGACTAGCGGGGGAAATGAGCAGTTCTTC. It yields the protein CASTSTSGGNEQFF.

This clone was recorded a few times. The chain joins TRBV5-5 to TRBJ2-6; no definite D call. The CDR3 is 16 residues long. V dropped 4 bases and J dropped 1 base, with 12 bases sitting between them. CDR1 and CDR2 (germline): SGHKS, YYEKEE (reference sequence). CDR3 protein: CASSPTFSSGANVLTF. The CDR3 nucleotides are TGTGCCAGCAGCCCTACCTTCTCATCTGGGGCCAACGTCCTGACTTTC.

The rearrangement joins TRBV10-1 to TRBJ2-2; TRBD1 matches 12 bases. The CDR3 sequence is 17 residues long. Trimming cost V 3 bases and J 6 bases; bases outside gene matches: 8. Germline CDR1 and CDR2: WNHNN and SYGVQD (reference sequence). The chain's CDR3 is CASSDGTGGFRPGELFF. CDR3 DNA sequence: TGCGCCAGCAGTGATGGGACAGGGGGCTTCCGTCCCGGGGAGCTGTTTTTT.

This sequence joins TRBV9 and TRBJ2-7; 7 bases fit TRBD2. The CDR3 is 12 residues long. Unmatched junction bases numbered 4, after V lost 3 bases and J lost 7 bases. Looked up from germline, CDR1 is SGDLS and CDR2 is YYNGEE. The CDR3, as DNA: TGTGCCAGCAGCGCCCCCGGGAGGGAGCAGTACTTC. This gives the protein CASSAPGREQYF.

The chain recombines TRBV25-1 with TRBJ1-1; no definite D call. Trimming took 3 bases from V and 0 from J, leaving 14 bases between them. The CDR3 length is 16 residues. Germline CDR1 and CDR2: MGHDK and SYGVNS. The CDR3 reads CASSDRKRQMNTEAFF. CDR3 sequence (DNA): TGTGCCAGCAGTGATCGGAAGAGGCAGATGAACACTGAAGCTTTCTTT. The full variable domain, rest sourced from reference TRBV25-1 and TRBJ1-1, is EADIYQTPRYLVIGTGKKITLECSQTMGHDKMYWYQQDPGMELHLIHYSYGVNSTEKGDLSSESTVSRIRTEHFPLTLESARPSHTSQYLCASSDRKRQMNTEAFFGQGTRLTVV.

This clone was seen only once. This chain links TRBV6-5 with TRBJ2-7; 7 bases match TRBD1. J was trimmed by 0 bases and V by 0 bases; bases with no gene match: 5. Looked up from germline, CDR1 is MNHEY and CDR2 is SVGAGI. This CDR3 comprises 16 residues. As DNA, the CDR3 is TGTGCCAGCAGTTACTCCCCCGACAGGGTCTCCTACGAGCAGTACTTC. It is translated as CASSYSPDRVSYEQYF.